These T cell receptor beta chains were read from a single sample in a study of blood T cell repertoires in COVID-19. Only in-frame clones appear in the TCRdb table, and some are missing; sequencing was by immunoSEQ multiplex PCR. The sample carries over 55,000 clones, 88% recorded once. The specimen sequenced was peripheral blood. These receptors all stem from a human donor in a cohort sampled during active COVID-19. The CDR3 runs from the conserved cysteine through the conserved F or W. The D gene is left open where the match is weak. Not all rows give a size; the values are once, few, many and, for expanded clones, a class.

D: NA
size: NA
V: TRBV18
J: TRBJ2-7
DNA: TGTGCCAGCTCACCACCGATCGGACAGCCTTCATTC
CDR3: CASSPPIGQPSF

D: TRBD1
size: NA
V: TRBV29-1
J: TRBJ2-1
DNA: TGCAGCGCACCATGCACTCCGACAGGGTGGGGTAATGAGCAGTTCTTC
CDR3: CSAPCTPTGWGNEQFF

D: NA
size: NA
V: TRBV29-1
J: TRBJ2-7
DNA: TGCAGCGTTGGGGGGCACCTGGGGGACGAGCAGTACTTC
CDR3: CSVGGHLGDEQYF

D: NA
size: few
V: TRBV10-2
J: TRBJ1-4
DNA: TGCGCCAGCAGTGAGGTTTTGGGGCCTACTAATGAAAAACTGTTTTTT
CDR3: CASSEVLGPTNEKLFF

D: NA
size: NA
V: TRBV5-6
J: TRBJ1-3
DNA: TGTGCCAGCAGCTTGGTAGCTGGAAACACCATATATTTT
CDR3: CASSLVAGNTIYF

D: TRBD2
size: NA
V: TRBV19
J: TRBJ2-5
DNA: TGTGCCAGTAGTAACGGACTAGCGGGAGGGGGGACCCAGTACTTC
CDR3: CASSNGLAGGGTQYF

D: TRBD1
size: once
V: TRBV27
J: TRBJ2-7
DNA: TGTGCCAGCAGTACGGACAGGGGACCCTCCTACGAGCAGTACTTC
CDR3: CASSTDRGPSYEQYF

D: TRBD1
size: NA
V: TRBV6-5
J: TRBJ2-7
DNA: TGTGCCAGCAGTTACGAGGCAGGGGGCTACGAGCAGTACTTC
CDR3: CASSYEAGGYEQYF

D: NA
size: NA
V: TRBV4-1
J: TRBJ1-4
DNA: TGCGCCAGCAGCCAAGGTCCCTCTCTGGGGGGTAATGAAAAACTGTTTTTT
CDR3: CASSQGPSLGGNEKLFF

D: NA
size: NA
V: TRBV6-5
J: TRBJ1-4
DNA: TGTGCCAGCAGTTCAGAGGATGCAACTAATGAAAAACTGTTTTTT
CDR3: CASSSEDATNEKLFF

D: NA
size: few
V: TRBV5-1
J: TRBJ2-2
DNA: TGCGCCAGCAGCTATAGCCGGACAAACACCGGGGAGCTGTTTTTT
CDR3: CASSYSRTNTGELFF

D: NA
size: NA
V: TRBV5-1
J: TRBJ2-3
DNA: TGCGCCAGCAGCCCCCAGGGGAGGGGGACAGATACGCAGTATTTT
CDR3: CASSPQGRGTDTQYF

D: TRBD1
size: NA
V: TRBV3-1/TRBV3-2
J: TRBJ2-5
DNA: TGTGCCAGCAGCGACAGGGTAGGGGAAGAGACCCAGTACTTC
CDR3: CASSDRVGEETQYF

D: NA
size: once
V: TRBV6-2/TRBV6-3
J: TRBJ1-5
DNA: TGTGCCAGCAGTTACAACGGGGTTAGCAATCAGCCCCAGCATTTT
CDR3: CASSYNGVSNQPQHF

D: TRBD1
size: few
V: TRBV7-6
J: TRBJ1-6
DNA: TGTGCCAGCAGCCCTGGGACAGGGGCTAATAATTCACCCCTCCACTTT
CDR3: CASSPGTGANNSPLHF

D: NA
size: NA
V: TRBV6-5
J: TRBJ2-1
DNA: TGTGCCAGCAGTCCCGCCTACAATGAGCAGTTCTTC
CDR3: CASSPAYNEQFF

D: TRBD1
size: NA
V: TRBV7-2
J: TRBJ1-5
DNA: TGTGCCAGCAGCTTCCAGGGGGTGAATAGCAATCAGCCCCAGCATTTT
CDR3: CASSFQGVNSNQPQHF

D: TRBD2
size: NA
V: TRBV5-1
J: TRBJ2-5
DNA: TGCGCCAGCAGCTGGTCTAGCGGGCCGCGCCAAGAGACCCAGTACTTC
CDR3: CASSWSSGPRQETQYF

D: NA
size: NA
V: TRBV19
J: TRBJ2-7
DNA: TGTGCCAGTAGCAACGTCCAGGCCTACGAGCAGTACTTC
CDR3: CASSNVQAYEQYF

D: NA
size: NA
V: TRBV4-3
J: TRBJ2-7
DNA: TGCGCCAGCAGCCAAGATCCCCTATCCTACGAGCAGTACTTC
CDR3: CASSQDPLSYEQYF

D: NA
size: few
V: TRBV7-2
J: TRBJ1-6
DNA: TGTGCCAGCAGCAAGGACGGGAGCTCCTATAATTCACCCCTCCACTTT
CDR3: CASSKDGSSYNSPLHF

D: NA
size: NA
V: TRBV6-1
J: TRBJ1-5
DNA: TGTGCCAGCAGTGAACAGGGGCCTCAGGTCAATCAGCCCCAGCATTTT
CDR3: CASSEQGPQVNQPQHF

D: NA
size: NA
V: TRBV10-2
J: TRBJ2-3
DNA: TGCGCCAGCAGTGAGTCGGGAGGTAGGGTCCCAGATACGCAGTATTTT
CDR3: CASSESGGRVPDTQYF

D: NA
size: NA
V: TRBV29-1
J: TRBJ2-3
DNA: TGCAGCGTTGATTTGGCAGGCCGCACAGATACGCAGTATTTT
CDR3: CSVDLAGRTDTQYF

D: TRBD1
size: few
V: TRBV7-9
J: TRBJ2-2
DNA: TGTGCCAGCAGCCCTAGAGGACAGGGATACACCGGGGAGCTGTTTTTT
CDR3: CASSPRGQGYTGELFF

D: TRBD1
size: NA
V: TRBV7-3
J: TRBJ2-7
DNA: TGTGCCAGCAGCCGACAGGGTCCCCTCAGCGAGCAGTACTTC
CDR3: CASSRQGPLSEQYF

D: NA
size: NA
V: TRBV11-2
J: TRBJ2-7
DNA: TGTGCCAGCCGAGATTGGAAGGAGGGTGGCTACGAGCAGTACTTC
CDR3: CASRDWKEGGYEQYF